One TCR beta chain is described in this entry. This CDR3 spans 13 amino acids. Trimming took off 5 bases at V and 1 base at J, with 3 bases between the two ends. Germline assignment: CDR1 LNHDA and CDR2 SQIVND (reference sequence). This table comes from immunoSEQ multiplex PCR, and its TCRdb copy is limited to in-frame clones, with some not included. The repertoire holds some 200,000 clones, with about 85% as singletons. The sample is drawn from a study of blood T cell repertoires in COVID-19. For the study at large: Some COVID-19 samples were acute and others convalescent; all came from the United States, Italy and Spain.

This clonotype originated in a woman in her fifties or sixties who had recovered from COVID-19. The sequenced material came from peripheral blood. The rearrangement links TRBV19 to TRBJ2-6; D gene unclear. Written as DNA, the CDR3 is TGTGCCAGTAGTCTATCTGGGGCCAACGTCCTGACTTTC. Its translation: CASSLSGANVLTF. The full variable domain, its missing parts supplied by reference TRBV19 and TRBJ2-6, is DGGITQSPKYLFRKEGQNVTLSCEQNLNHDAMYWYRQDPGQGLRLIYYSQIVNDFQKGDIAEGYSVSREKKESFPLTVTSAQKNPTAFYLCASSLSGANVLTFGAGSRLTVL.